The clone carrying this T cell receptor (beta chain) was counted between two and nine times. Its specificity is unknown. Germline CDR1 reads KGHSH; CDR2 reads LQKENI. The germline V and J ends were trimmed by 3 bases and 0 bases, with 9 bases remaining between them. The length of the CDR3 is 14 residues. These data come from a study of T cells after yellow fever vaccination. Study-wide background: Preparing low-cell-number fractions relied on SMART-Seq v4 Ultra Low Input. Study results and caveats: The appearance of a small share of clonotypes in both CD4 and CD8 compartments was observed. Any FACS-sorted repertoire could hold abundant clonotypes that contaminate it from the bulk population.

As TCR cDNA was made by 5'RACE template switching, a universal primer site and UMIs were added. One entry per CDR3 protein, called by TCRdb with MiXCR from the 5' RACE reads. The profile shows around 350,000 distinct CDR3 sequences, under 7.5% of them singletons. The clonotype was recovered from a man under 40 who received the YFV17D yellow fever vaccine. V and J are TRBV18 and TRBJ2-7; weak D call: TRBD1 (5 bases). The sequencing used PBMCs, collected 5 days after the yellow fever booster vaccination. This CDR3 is CASSPLQDSYEQYF. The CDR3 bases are TGTGCCAGCTCACCTTTACAGGACTCCTACGAGCAGTACTTC.